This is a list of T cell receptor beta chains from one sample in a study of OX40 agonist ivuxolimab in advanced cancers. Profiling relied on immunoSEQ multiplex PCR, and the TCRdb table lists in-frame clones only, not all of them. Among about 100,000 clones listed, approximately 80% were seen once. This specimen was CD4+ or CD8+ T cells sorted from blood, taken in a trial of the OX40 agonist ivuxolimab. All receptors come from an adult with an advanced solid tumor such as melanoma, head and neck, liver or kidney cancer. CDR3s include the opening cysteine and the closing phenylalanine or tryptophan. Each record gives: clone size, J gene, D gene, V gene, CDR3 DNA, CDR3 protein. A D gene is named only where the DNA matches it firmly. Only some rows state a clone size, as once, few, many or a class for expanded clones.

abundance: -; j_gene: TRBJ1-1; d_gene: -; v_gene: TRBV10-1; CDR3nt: TGCGCCAGCAGTGACCGAGGACTGGGGGACCCTGAAGCTTTCTTT; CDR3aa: CASSDRGLGDPEAFF
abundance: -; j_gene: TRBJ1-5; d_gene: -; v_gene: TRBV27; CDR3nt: TGTGCCAGCAGTTGGGGGGGGAATCAGCCCCAGCATTTT; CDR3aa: CASSWGGNQPQHF
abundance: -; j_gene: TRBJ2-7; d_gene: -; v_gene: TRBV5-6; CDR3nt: TGTGCCAGCAGCCCAGAGAGCTCCTACGAGCAGTACTTC; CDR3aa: CASSPESSYEQYF
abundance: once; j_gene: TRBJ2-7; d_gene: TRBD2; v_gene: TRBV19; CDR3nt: TGTGCCAGTAGTATAGGACTAGCTACCTACGAGCGGTACTTC; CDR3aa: CASSIGLATYERYF
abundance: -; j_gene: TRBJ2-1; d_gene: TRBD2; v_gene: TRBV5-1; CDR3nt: TGCGCCAGCAGCCGCGGACTAGCGGGGGGGGACAATGAGCAGTTCTTC; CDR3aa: CASSRGLAGGDNEQFF
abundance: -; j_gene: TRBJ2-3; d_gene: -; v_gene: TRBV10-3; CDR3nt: TGTGCCATCGGGCAGGAGGCAGATACGCAGTATTTT; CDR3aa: CAIGQEADTQYF
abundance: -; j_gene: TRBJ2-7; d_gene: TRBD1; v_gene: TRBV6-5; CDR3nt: TGTGCCAGCAGCGACAGGGGGCCCTACGAGCAGTACTTC; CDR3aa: CASSDRGPYEQYF
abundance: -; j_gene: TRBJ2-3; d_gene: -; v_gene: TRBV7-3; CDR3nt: TGTGCCAGCAGCCGGGACTCACGAGGGCCAACTGATACGCAGTATTTT; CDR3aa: CASSRDSRGPTDTQYF
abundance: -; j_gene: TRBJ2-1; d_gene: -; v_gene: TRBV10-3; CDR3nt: TGTGCCACGCTTCTTTCCCTAGCTTACAATGAGCAGTTCTTC; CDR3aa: CATLLSLAYNEQFF
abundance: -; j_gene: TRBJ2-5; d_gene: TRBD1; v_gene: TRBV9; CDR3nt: TGTGCCAGCAGCGTAGACAGGGGCGTGGAAGAGACCCAGTACTTC; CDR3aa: CASSVDRGVEETQYF
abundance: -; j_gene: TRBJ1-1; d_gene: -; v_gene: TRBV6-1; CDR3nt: TGTGCCAGCAGTGATCACGGGAACACTGAAGCTTTCTTT; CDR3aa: CASSDHGNTEAFF
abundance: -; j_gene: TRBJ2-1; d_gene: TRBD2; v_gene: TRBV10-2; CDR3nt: TGCGCCAGCAGTGAGGGACTAGCGGGAACCCGGTTCTTC; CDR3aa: CASSEGLAGTRFF
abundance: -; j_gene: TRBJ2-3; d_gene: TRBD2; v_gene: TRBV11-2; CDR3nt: TGTGCCAGCACAAGCGGACTAGCGGGAGCTCCAGATACGCAGTATTTT; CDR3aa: CASTSGLAGAPDTQYF
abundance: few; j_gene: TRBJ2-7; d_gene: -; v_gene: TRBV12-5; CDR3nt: TGTGCTAGTGGTTTGTCAGGAGCTTACGAGCAGTACTTC; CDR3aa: CASGLSGAYEQYF
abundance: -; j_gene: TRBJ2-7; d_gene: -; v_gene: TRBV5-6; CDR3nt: TGTGCCAGCAGCTTGGTGGACACCTTATCCTACGAGCAGTACTTC; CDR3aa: CASSLVDTLSYEQYF
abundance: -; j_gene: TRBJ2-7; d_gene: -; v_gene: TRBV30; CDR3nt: TGTGCCTGGAGTAAGGAGACAGCGGGTTTC; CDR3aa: CAWSKETAGF
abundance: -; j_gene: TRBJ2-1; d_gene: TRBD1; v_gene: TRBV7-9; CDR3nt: TGTGCCAGCAGCCCCGGGACAGGGAACAATGAGCAGTTCTTC; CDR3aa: CASSPGTGNNEQFF
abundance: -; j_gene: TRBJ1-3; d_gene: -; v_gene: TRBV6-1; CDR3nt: TGTGCCAGCAGCGCGGGACCGGCCTCTGGAAACACCATATATTTT; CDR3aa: CASSAGPASGNTIYF
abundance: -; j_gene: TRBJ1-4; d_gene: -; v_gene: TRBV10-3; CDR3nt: TGTGCCTCCGGGGGTCTCGGTCGGGAAAAACTGTTTTTT; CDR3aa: CASGGLGREKLFF
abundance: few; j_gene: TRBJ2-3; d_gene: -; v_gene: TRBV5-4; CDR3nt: TGTGCCAGCAGCTTGGAGCGCCGAGATACGCAGTATTTT; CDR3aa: CASSLERRDTQYF
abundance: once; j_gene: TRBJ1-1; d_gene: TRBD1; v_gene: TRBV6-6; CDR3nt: TGTGCCAGCAGCCGGAGAACAGGGGGCACTGAAGCTTTCTTT; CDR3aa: CASSRRTGGTEAFF
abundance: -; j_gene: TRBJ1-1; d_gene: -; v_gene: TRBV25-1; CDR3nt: TGTGCCAGCACCCACGACAGGAGGAGCACTGAAGCTTTCTTT; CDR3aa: CASTHDRRSTEAFF
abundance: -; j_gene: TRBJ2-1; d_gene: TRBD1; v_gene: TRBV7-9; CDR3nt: TGTGCCAGCAGGGGACAGGGGTGGGACAATGAGCAGTTCTTC; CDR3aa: CASRGQGWDNEQFF
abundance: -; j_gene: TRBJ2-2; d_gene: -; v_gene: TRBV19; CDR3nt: TGTGCCAGTAGTATTGCGGGGACCGGGGAGCTGTTTTTT; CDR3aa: CASSIAGTGELFF
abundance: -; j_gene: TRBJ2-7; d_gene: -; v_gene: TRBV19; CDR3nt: TGTGCCAGTAGTATGGCCTGGGACTCCTACGAGCAGTACTTC; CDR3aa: CASSMAWDSYEQYF
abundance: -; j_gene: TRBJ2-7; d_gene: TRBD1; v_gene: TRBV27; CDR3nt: TGTGCCAGCCCGCCGGCAACAGGGGGCGGCGAGCAGTACTTC; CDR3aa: CASPPATGGGEQYF
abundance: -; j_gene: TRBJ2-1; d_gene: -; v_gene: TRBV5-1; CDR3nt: TGCGCCAGCAGCTTGGCCGTCGGGGTCCCATACAATGAGCAGTTCTTC; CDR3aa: CASSLAVGVPYNEQFF
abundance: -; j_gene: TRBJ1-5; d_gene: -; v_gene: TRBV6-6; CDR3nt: TGTGCCAGCTGGATGGGGGATGTGAACAATCAGCCCCAGCATTTT; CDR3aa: CASWMGDVNNQPQHF
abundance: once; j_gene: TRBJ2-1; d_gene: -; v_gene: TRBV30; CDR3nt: TGTGCCTGGACTGCCCAGGGATATGCAGGAAATGAGCAGTTCTTC; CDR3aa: CAWTAQGYAGNEQFF
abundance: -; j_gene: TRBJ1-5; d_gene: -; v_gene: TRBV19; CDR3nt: TGTGCCAGTAGTATCTCTGGGGACCAGCCCCAGCATTTT; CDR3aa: CASSISGDQPQHF
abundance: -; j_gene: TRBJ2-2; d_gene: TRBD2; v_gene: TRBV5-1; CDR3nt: TGCGCCAGCAGCACCAGCGGGAGTTCATCCACCGGGGAGCTGTTTTTT; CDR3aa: CASSTSGSSSTGELFF
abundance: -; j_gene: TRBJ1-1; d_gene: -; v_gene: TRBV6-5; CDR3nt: TGTGCCAGCAGCTACGGGAGGGATAGTGAAGCTTTCTTT; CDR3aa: CASSYGRDSEAFF
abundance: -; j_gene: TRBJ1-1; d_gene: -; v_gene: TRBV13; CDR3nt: TGTGCCAGCAGCTTAGGAGGGATTAACACTGAAGCTTTCTTT; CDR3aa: CASSLGGINTEAFF
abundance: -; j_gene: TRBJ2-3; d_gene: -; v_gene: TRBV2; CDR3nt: TGTGCCAGCGGCCCATCGGGAGATACGCAGTATTTT; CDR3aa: CASGPSGDTQYF
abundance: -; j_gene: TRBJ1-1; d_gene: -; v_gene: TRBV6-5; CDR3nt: TGTGCCAGCAGTACGCGGGGGACTGAAGCTTTCTTT; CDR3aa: CASSTRGTEAFF
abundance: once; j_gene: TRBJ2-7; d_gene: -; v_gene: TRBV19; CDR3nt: TGTGCCAGTACCTTACGGCCCAGGGGCTCCGAGCAGTACTTC; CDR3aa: CASTLRPRGSEQYF
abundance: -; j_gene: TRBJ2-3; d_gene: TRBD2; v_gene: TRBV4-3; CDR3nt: TGCGCCAGCAGCCAAGACTCCCCTAGCGGGGGGTTAGCAGATACGCAGTATTTT; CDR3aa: CASSQDSPSGGLADTQYF
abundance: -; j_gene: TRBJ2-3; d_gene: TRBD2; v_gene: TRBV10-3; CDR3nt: TGTGCCATCAGTGAAATAGCGGGGGGGCCGGTAGATACGCAGTATTTT; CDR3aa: CAISEIAGGPVDTQYF
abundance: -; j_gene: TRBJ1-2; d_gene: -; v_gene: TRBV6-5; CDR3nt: TGTGCCAGCGGGGGGTCGAACTTTCATAACTATGGCTACACCTTC; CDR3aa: CASGGSNFHNYGYTF
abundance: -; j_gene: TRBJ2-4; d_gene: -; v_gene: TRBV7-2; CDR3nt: TGTGCCAGCAGCTTAGCTCAGGGAAACATTCAGTACTTC; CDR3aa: CASSLAQGNIQYF
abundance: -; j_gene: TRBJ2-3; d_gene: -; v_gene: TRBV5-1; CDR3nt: TGCGCCAGCAGCTTCGGAGGGGGGGCCCCAGATACGCAGTATTTT; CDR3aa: CASSFGGGAPDTQYF
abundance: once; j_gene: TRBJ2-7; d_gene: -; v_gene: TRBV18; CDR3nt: TGTGCCAGCTCACCCTCAGGTCCTGGGCCCTACGAGCAGTACTTC; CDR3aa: CASSPSGPGPYEQYF
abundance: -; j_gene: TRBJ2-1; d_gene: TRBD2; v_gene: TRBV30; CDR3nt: TGTGCCTGGAGTGTACCGGTAGCGGGGGAGCGCAATGAGCAGTTCTTC; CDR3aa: CAWSVPVAGERNEQFF
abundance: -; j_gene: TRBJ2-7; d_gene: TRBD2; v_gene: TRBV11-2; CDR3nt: TGTGCCAGCAGCCCGCATAGCGGGAGAGGCTACGAGCAGTACTTC; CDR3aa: CASSPHSGRGYEQYF
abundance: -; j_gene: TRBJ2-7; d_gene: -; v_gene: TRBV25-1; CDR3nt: TGTGCCAGCAGTGGGTTTGGACCCAAAGGCTCCTACGAGCAGTACTTC; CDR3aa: CASSGFGPKGSYEQYF
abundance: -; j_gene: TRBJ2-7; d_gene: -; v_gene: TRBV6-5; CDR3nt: TGTGCCAGCAGTTCACCCCGACTGCGCACCTACGAGCAGTACTTC; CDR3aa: CASSSPRLRTYEQYF
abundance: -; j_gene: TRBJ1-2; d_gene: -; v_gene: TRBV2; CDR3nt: TGTGCCAGCACCGAACGCAGGGGTTTGGGTGGCTACACCTTC; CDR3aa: CASTERRGLGGYTF
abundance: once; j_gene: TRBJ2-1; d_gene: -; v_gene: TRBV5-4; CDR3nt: TGTGCCAGCAGCTTGGGGGCGGCGGGCTCCTACAATGAGCAGTTCTTC; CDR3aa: CASSLGAAGSYNEQFF
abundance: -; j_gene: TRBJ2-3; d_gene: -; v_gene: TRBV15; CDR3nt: TGTGCCACCGGCTTGACTGGGCCACAAGATACGCAGTATTTT; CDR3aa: CATGLTGPQDTQYF
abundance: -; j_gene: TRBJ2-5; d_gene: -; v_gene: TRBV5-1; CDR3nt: TGCGCCAGCAGACCCGGGACGGACGTATTAGTCGAGACCCAGTACTTC; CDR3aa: CASRPGTDVLVETQYF
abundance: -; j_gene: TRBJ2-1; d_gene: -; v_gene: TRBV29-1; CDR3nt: TGCAGCGTTGAAGGAACTAGTAGTGAGCAGTTCTTC; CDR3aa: CSVEGTSSEQFF
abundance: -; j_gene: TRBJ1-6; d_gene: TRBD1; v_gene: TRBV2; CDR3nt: TGTGCCAGCAGGGACAGGGTCGATTCACCCCTCCACTTT; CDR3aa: CASRDRVDSPLHF
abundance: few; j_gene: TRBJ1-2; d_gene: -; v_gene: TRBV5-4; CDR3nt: TGCGCCAGCAGCCAAGATCGAAGGACCGACTATGGCTACACCTTC; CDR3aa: CASSQDRRTDYGYTF
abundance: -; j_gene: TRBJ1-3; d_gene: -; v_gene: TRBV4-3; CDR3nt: TGCGCCAGCAGCCAAGGAACAGGTTTCTCTGGAAACACCATATATTTT; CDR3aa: CASSQGTGFSGNTIYF
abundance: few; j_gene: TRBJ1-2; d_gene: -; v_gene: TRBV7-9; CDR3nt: TGTGCCAGCAGCCTGGGAGGGACCTATGGCTACACCTTC; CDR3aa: CASSLGGTYGYTF